These 14 T cell receptor beta chains were all obtained from the same sample, sequenced in a study of T cells in Graves' hyperthyroidism and ophthalmopathy. TCR beta CDR3 regions were amplified from RNA transcripts. The study used the HTBI primer set for a first-round RT-PCR of the TCR CDR3. TCRdb independently ran MiXCR on the multiplex PCR reads; one entry per CDR3 protein. The top ten clones hold roughly 30% of a sample with about 270,000 distinct CDR3 sequences, roughly 15% of them seen once. Sequenced sample: blood. Receptors originate from a woman between 45 and 60 years old with Graves' hyperthyroidism that later progressed to Graves' ophthalmopathy.

This chain connects TRBV5-1 to TRBJ2-4; D call uncertain. Trimming left V 7 bases short and J 6 bases short, with 11 bases between. CDR3 length: 12 residues. CDR1 is SGHRS and CDR2 is YFSETQ in the germline V gene. The CDR3 DNA is TGCGCCAGCGGCAACTCAGCAAACATTCAGTACTTC. Protein: CASGNSANIQYF.

The rearrangement uses TRBV7-9 and TRBJ2-7; TRBD2 matches at 8 bases. The CDR3 is 14 residues long. Per the germline V gene, CDR1 is SEHNR and CDR2 is FQNEAQ (reference sequence). V trimming: 5 bases; J trimming: 6 bases; junction bases outside the gene matches: 9. The CDR3 DNA reads TGTGCCAGCAGCACCCAAGCGGGAGCGGCCGAGCAGTACTTC. Translation gives CASSTQAGAAEQYF. The full variable domain, in which reference TRBV7-9 and TRBJ2-7 provide the parts outside the CDR3, is DTGVSQNPRHKITKRGQNVTFRCDPISEHNRLYWYRQTLGQGPEFLTYFQNEAQLEKSRLLSDRFSAERPKGSFSTLEIQRTEQGDSAMYLCASSTQAGAAEQYFGPGTRLTVT.

This clonotype appeared many times. The chain couples TRBV20-1 to TRBJ2-7; 7 bases line up with TRBD2. Germline V CDR1 and CDR2: DFQATT, SNEGSKA (reference sequence). This CDR3 comprises 13 residues. The CDR3 reads CSDAPAGTYEQYF. CDR3 sequence (DNA): TGCAGCGATGCCCCAGCGGGGACCTACGAGCAGTACTTC.

This clonotype was seen at least ten times. This rearrangement joins TRBV29-1 to TRBJ2-1; no reliable D call. CDR1 SQVTM and CDR2 ANQGSEA come from the germline V gene. This CDR3 contains 14 residues. The germline V and J ends were trimmed by 2 bases and 0 bases, with 8 bases remaining between them. In DNA form, the CDR3 reads TGCAGCGTTGAAAATTACAGCTCCTACAATGAGCAGTTCTTC. The encoded protein is CSVENYSSYNEQFF.

This clonotype came up many times. In nucleotides, the CDR3 is TGTGCCAGCAGTTTAGCGCCGGGGGGCTACACCTTC. Residues: CASSLAPGGYTF. The genes are TRBV12-3 or TRBV12-4 and TRBJ1-2; D gene uncertain. The V gene lost 0 bases and the J gene lost 8 bases, with 7 bases spanning the gap. The CDR3 length is 12 residues.

In this sample, this clonotype turned up many times. J is TRBJ2-2 and V is TRBV18; D is unresolved. V dropped 3 bases and J dropped 0 bases, with 11 bases sitting between them. Germline V gene data show CDR1 as KGHSH and CDR2 as LQKENI. This CDR3 has 16 residues. The CDR3 coding sequence is TGTGCCAGCTCACCCGTCTTTTCCGCGAACACCGGGGAGCTGTTTTTT. Translated, it gives CASSPVFSANTGELFF.

This clonotype came up many times. The chain uses TRBV27 and TRBJ1-6, with D unresolved. Between the trimmed V and J ends, which lost 7 bases and 0 bases, there was a span of 19 bases. The CDR3 extends over 18 amino acids. Germline V gives CDR1 MNHEY, CDR2 SMNVEV (reference sequence). CDR3 region: CASTPLLTESSYNSPLHF. The CDR3 nucleotides read TGTGCCAGCACCCCTCTCCTAACAGAAAGCTCCTATAATTCACCCCTCCACTTT.

This clonotype was recorded a few times. This chain connects TRBV19 to TRBJ2-3, with D uncertain. This CDR3 is 13 amino acids long. Germline CDR1 and CDR2: LNHDA and SQIVND (reference sequence). Trimming cost V 4 bases and J 4 bases, with 9 bases left between them. The CDR3 DNA reads TGTGCCAGTAGTAAACAGAGACCAGATACGCAGTATTTT. Translated, it gives CASSKQRPDTQYF. Full variable domain (rest looked up from reference TRBV19 and TRBJ2-3): DGGITQSPKYLFRKEGQNVTLSCEQNLNHDAMYWYRQDPGQGLRLIYYSQIVNDFQKGDIAEGYSVSREKKESFPLTVTSAQKNPTAFYLCASSKQRPDTQYFGPGTRLTVL.

As regards this clonotype: A much bigger clone sits one base away, suggesting this may be a read error. This sequence joins TRBV28 and TRBJ2-1; no clear D. V was trimmed by 6 bases and J by 4 bases, leaving 16 bases between them. The length of the CDR3 is 15 residues. Per germline, CDR1 MDHEN and CDR2 SYDVKM. In nucleotides, the CDR3 is TGTGCCAGCAGCCCTGAGTTCGGGTCGTACAATGAGCAGTTCTTC. Its translation is CASSPEFGSYNEQFF.

There are a few counts of this clonotype. As DNA, the CDR3 is TGTGCCAGCAGGTGGGAGGGGTCCACTGAAGCTTTCTTT. Protein sequence: CASRWEGSTEAFF. The J gene is TRBJ1-1, the V gene TRBV27, with D tentatively TRBD1 (5 bases). The V end lost 6 bases, the J end lost 4 bases, and 12 bases lay between the germline ends. CDR1 and CDR2 from the germline V gene are MNHEY and SMNVEV (reference sequence). CDR3 length equals 13 residues.

This clonotype came up many times. The rearrangement links TRBV28 to TRBJ2-7, with TRBD1 identical over 9 bases. The CDR3 totals 17 residues. Germline V lookup: CDR1 MDHEN, CDR2 SYDVKM. The junction had 12 bases not matched to a gene; V was cut back by 4 bases and J by 2 bases. Here the CDR3 reads CASSSKWLRQGAYEQYF. The CDR3 nucleotides are TGTGCCAGCAGTTCCAAATGGTTACGACAGGGGGCCTACGAGCAGTACTTC.

This clonotype has ten or more counts. The chain joins TRBV11-2 to TRBJ2-7; 8 bases match TRBD2. Germline values: CDR1 SGHAT, CDR2 FQNNGV. The CDR3 runs 16 residues. With 5 bases clipped from V and 4 bases from J, the junction kept 13 bases outside the gene matches. In nucleotides, the CDR3 is TGTGCCAGCAGCCCAGCCGTGGTAGCGGGGCGTTACGAGCAGTACTTC. It is translated as CASSPAVVAGRYEQYF. Supplemented by reference TRBV11-2 and TRBJ2-7, the full variable domain reads EAGVAQSPRYKIIEKRQSVAFWCNPISGHATLYWYQQILGQGPKLLIQFQNNGVVDDSQLPKDRFSAERLKGVDSTLKIQPAKLEDSAVYLCASSPAVVAGRYEQYFGPGTRLTVT.

The sample holds a few counts of this clonotype. V gene TRBV12-5 combines with J gene TRBJ2-3, with D tentatively TRBD1 (7 bases). CDR3 length: 14 residues. V was pared by 5 bases and J by 2 bases, with 11 bases between. Germline CDR1 and CDR2: LGHNT and FRNRAP. The CDR3 is CASGAGQNTDTQYF. As DNA, the CDR3 is TGTGCTAGTGGTGCGGGACAGAACACAGATACGCAGTATTTT.

The V gene is TRBV20-1, the J gene TRBJ1-5; no reliable D call. Germline-derived CDR1 and CDR2 are DFQATT and SNEGSKA (reference sequence). V was trimmed by 1 base and J by 1 base, leaving 5 bases between them. The CDR3 runs to 13 residues. The CDR3 region has the DNA TGCAGTGCTAGAGCTATGAGCAATCAGCCCCAGCATTTT. It specifies CSARAMSNQPQHF.